Reported below is one T cell receptor (beta chain). Its antigen remains unknown. Assay runs were performed at deep level. TCRdb's table, derived via immunoSEQ multiplex PCR, lists solely in-frame clones and lacks some. The sample gives more than 2 million clones, just over 90% of which show up once; about 1.6% is in the top ten. This sample was taken from a study of shared clonotypes between healthy human individuals. Study conclusions and caveats: For sorted subsets, rarefaction showed incomplete sequencing despite large depth.

CD45RO negativity and positive selection for CCR7 defined naive CD8 cells, a population that excluded terminally differentiated effector memory CD45RA+ cells. This sequence originates from a man younger than 35 in good health. Some clones in this sample may be carry-over from other donors' samples. Input material: naive CD8+ T cells from PBMCs.

CDR3 protein: CASNHGTRGAYEQYF. CDR3 coding DNA: TGTGCCAGCAACCATGGGACCCGGGGGGCCTACGAGCAGTACTTC. The V and J genes are TRBV6-1 and TRBJ2-7; 7 bases match TRBD2. V was pared by 7 bases and J by 2 bases, with 11 bases of the junction left unmatched. Germline CDR1 reads MNHNS; CDR2 reads SASEGT. This CDR3 contains 15 residues.